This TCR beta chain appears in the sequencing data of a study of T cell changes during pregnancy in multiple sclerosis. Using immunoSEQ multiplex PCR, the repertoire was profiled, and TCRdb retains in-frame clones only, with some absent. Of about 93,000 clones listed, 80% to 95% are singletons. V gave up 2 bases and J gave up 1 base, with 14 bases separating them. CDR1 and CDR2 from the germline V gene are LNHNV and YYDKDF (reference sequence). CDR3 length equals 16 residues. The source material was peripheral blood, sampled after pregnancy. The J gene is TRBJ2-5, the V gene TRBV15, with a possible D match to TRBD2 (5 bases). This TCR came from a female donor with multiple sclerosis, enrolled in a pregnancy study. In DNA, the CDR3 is TGTGCCACCAGCAGACAACACCCGCGGGTCCAAGAGACCCAGTACTTC. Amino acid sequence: CATSRQHPRVQETQYF.